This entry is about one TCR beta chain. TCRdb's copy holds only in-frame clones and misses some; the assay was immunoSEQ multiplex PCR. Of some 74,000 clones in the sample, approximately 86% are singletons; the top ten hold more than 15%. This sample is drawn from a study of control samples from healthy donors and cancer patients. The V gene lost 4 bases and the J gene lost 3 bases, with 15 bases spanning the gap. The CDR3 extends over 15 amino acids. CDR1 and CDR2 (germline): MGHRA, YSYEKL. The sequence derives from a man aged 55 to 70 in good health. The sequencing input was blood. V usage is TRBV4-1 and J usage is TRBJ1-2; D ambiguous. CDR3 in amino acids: CASSPDFNQDYGYTF. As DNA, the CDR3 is TGCGCCAGCAGCCCGGACTTCAATCAGGACTATGGCTACACCTTC.